This is a list of T cell receptor beta chains from one sample in a study of blood T cell repertoires in COVID-19. The method was immunoSEQ multiplex PCR; TCRdb's version includes in-frame clones alone and lacks a portion of them. Of about 280,000 clones detected, approximately 90% appear once; the ten largest clones hold 2.5% to 3%. The specimen sequenced was PBMCs or T cells enriched from blood (not recorded which). The source of these receptors is a man between 35 and 55 years old who had been exposed to COVID-19. The CDR3 runs from the conserved cysteine through the conserved F or W. The D gene is left open where the match is weak. Clone size is shown for a subset of rows, as once, few, many or a class of expanded clone.

V gene: TRBV27; clone size: NA; D gene: TRBD1; J gene: TRBJ1-1; CDR3 protein: CASTKLGTGLHTEAFF; CDR3 DNA: TGTGCCAGCACCAAGCTAGGGACAGGGTTACACACTGAAGCTTTCTTT
V gene: TRBV30; clone size: NA; D gene: NA; J gene: TRBJ2-2; CDR3 protein: CAWATGSTGELFF; CDR3 DNA: TGTGCCTGGGCAACAGGGTCCACCGGGGAGCTGTTTTTT
V gene: TRBV18; clone size: once; D gene: TRBD1; J gene: TRBJ2-3; CDR3 protein: CASSPRDRVPDTQYF; CDR3 DNA: TGTGCCAGCTCACCAAGGGACAGGGTGCCAGATACGCAGTATTTT
V gene: TRBV3-1/TRBV3-2; clone size: NA; D gene: TRBD1; J gene: TRBJ2-7; CDR3 protein: CASSQGQGYSEQYF; CDR3 DNA: TGTGCCAGCAGCCAAGGACAGGGTTACTCCGAGCAGTACTTC
V gene: TRBV5-1; clone size: NA; D gene: NA; J gene: TRBJ2-3; CDR3 protein: CASSRRSDTQYF; CDR3 DNA: TGCGCCAGCAGCAGGAGGTCGGATACGCAGTATTTT
V gene: TRBV25-1; clone size: NA; D gene: NA; J gene: TRBJ1-1; CDR3 protein: CASSELGGQDEAFF; CDR3 DNA: TGTGCCAGCAGTGAACTCGGGGGTCAGGATGAAGCTTTCTTT
V gene: TRBV11-2; clone size: NA; D gene: NA; J gene: TRBJ2-1; CDR3 protein: CASSLAPRNEQFF; CDR3 DNA: TGTGCCAGCAGCTTAGCTCCTCGGAATGAGCAGTTCTTC
V gene: TRBV30; clone size: NA; D gene: TRBD1; J gene: TRBJ1-5; CDR3 protein: CAWSRQGRNQPQHF; CDR3 DNA: TGTGCCTGGAGTCGACAGGGTAGGAATCAGCCCCAGCATTTT
V gene: TRBV4-3; clone size: NA; D gene: NA; J gene: TRBJ2-7; CDR3 protein: CASSQEQGPSYEQYF; CDR3 DNA: TGCGCCAGCAGCCAAGAGCAGGGTCCCTCCTACGAGCAGTACTTC
V gene: TRBV9; clone size: NA; D gene: NA; J gene: TRBJ2-3; CDR3 protein: CASSVAAGRSGDTQYF; CDR3 DNA: TGTGCCAGCAGCGTAGCTGCAGGGAGGTCAGGAGATACGCAGTATTTT
V gene: TRBV13; clone size: NA; D gene: TRBD2; J gene: TRBJ2-1; CDR3 protein: CASSHPGTSGKEHNEQFF; CDR3 DNA: TGTGCCAGCAGCCACCCTGGGACTAGCGGGAAGGAACACAATGAGCAGTTCTTC
V gene: TRBV11-2; clone size: once; D gene: NA; J gene: TRBJ1-1; CDR3 protein: CASSLSGGANTEAFF; CDR3 DNA: TGTGCCAGCAGCTTATCCGGAGGGGCTAACACTGAAGCTTTCTTT
V gene: TRBV2; clone size: NA; D gene: TRBD1; J gene: TRBJ2-7; CDR3 protein: CASRRGQDRSYEQYF; CDR3 DNA: TGTGCCAGCAGAAGGGGGCAGGACCGATCCTACGAGCAGTACTTC
V gene: TRBV28; clone size: few; D gene: NA; J gene: TRBJ1-1; CDR3 protein: CASSLWSRGLETEAFF; CDR3 DNA: TGTGCCAGCAGTTTATGGTCTCGGGGGTTGGAAACTGAAGCTTTCTTT
V gene: TRBV14; clone size: NA; D gene: NA; J gene: TRBJ2-1; CDR3 protein: CASSQSPWTNSYNEQFF; CDR3 DNA: TGTGCCAGCAGCCAAAGCCCGTGGACTAACTCCTACAATGAGCAGTTCTTC
V gene: TRBV29-1; clone size: NA; D gene: NA; J gene: TRBJ2-1; CDR3 protein: CSVENRSNEQFF; CDR3 DNA: TGCAGCGTTGAAAATAGGAGCAATGAGCAGTTCTTC
V gene: TRBV2; clone size: NA; D gene: NA; J gene: TRBJ2-2; CDR3 protein: CASSYYVDGELFF; CDR3 DNA: TGTGCCAGCTCCTATTATGTTGACGGGGAGCTGTTTTTT
V gene: TRBV19; clone size: NA; D gene: TRBD2; J gene: TRBJ2-1; CDR3 protein: CASSIFAREGKDEQFF; CDR3 DNA: TGTGCCAGTAGTATCTTTGCTAGGGAGGGAAAAGATGAGCAGTTCTTC
V gene: TRBV4-2; clone size: NA; D gene: NA; J gene: TRBJ2-7; CDR3 protein: CASSQERATSYEQYF; CDR3 DNA: TGTGCCAGCAGCCAAGAGAGAGCAACCTCCTACGAGCAGTACTTC
V gene: TRBV6-5; clone size: NA; D gene: TRBD1; J gene: TRBJ1-2; CDR3 protein: CASSDGQGVYGYTF; CDR3 DNA: TGTGCCAGCAGCGATGGACAGGGGGTGTATGGCTACACCTTC
V gene: TRBV5-4; clone size: once; D gene: TRBD2; J gene: TRBJ2-1; CDR3 protein: CASSFGLAGDRDEQFF; CDR3 DNA: TGTGCCAGCAGCTTTGGGCTAGCGGGAGATAGGGATGAGCAGTTCTTC
V gene: TRBV19; clone size: NA; D gene: NA; J gene: TRBJ1-2; CDR3 protein: CASSMGTGIVNYGYTF; CDR3 DNA: TGTGCCAGTAGTATGGGCACAGGGATTGTTAACTATGGCTACACCTTC
V gene: TRBV12-3/TRBV12-4; clone size: few; D gene: NA; J gene: TRBJ1-4; CDR3 protein: CATRVGHDEKLFF; CDR3 DNA: TGTGCCACGAGAGTGGGGCACGATGAAAAACTGTTTTTT
V gene: TRBV9; clone size: once; D gene: NA; J gene: TRBJ2-5; CDR3 protein: CASSAQGWAQETQYF; CDR3 DNA: TGTGCCAGCAGCGCACAGGGTTGGGCACAAGAGACCCAGTACTTC
V gene: TRBV6-5; clone size: once; D gene: TRBD1; J gene: TRBJ1-2; CDR3 protein: CASTGQGARGYTF; CDR3 DNA: TGTGCCAGCACCGGGCAGGGGGCGCGGGGCTACACCTTC
V gene: TRBV7-2; clone size: NA; D gene: TRBD2; J gene: TRBJ2-7; CDR3 protein: CASSFAGDGYEQYF; CDR3 DNA: TGTGCCAGCAGCTTCGCGGGAGACGGGTACGAGCAGTACTTC
V gene: TRBV30; clone size: NA; D gene: NA; J gene: TRBJ1-3; CDR3 protein: CAWRARGFSGNTIYF; CDR3 DNA: TGTGCCTGGAGGGCAAGGGGGTTCTCTGGAAACACCATATATTTT
V gene: TRBV10-3; clone size: once; D gene: NA; J gene: TRBJ1-5; CDR3 protein: CAIRVGRSNQPQHF; CDR3 DNA: TGTGCCATCAGGGTAGGGAGAAGCAATCAGCCCCAGCATTTT
V gene: TRBV18; clone size: NA; D gene: TRBD1; J gene: TRBJ1-6; CDR3 protein: CASSLYGQGGSYNSPLHF; CDR3 DNA: TGTGCCAGCTCACTTTACGGACAGGGCGGTTCCTATAATTCACCCCTCCACTTT
V gene: TRBV4-1; clone size: few; D gene: TRBD1; J gene: TRBJ1-2; CDR3 protein: CASSPTNDRGLHGYTF; CDR3 DNA: TGCGCCAGCAGCCCTACCAATGACAGGGGACTCCATGGCTACACCTTC
V gene: TRBV6-2/TRBV6-3; clone size: NA; D gene: TRBD2; J gene: TRBJ2-5; CDR3 protein: CASSSRLAGDQETQYF; CDR3 DNA: TGTGCCAGCAGTTCAAGACTAGCGGGTGATCAAGAGACCCAGTACTTC
V gene: TRBV27; clone size: NA; D gene: TRBD1; J gene: TRBJ2-5; CDR3 protein: CASSWSGTGEGETQYF; CDR3 DNA: TGTGCCAGCAGTTGGAGCGGGACAGGGGAGGGAGAGACCCAGTACTTC
V gene: TRBV12-3/TRBV12-4; clone size: NA; D gene: NA; J gene: TRBJ1-4; CDR3 protein: CASSLQGGQKLFF; CDR3 DNA: TGTGCCAGCAGTTTACAGGGTGGTCAAAAACTGTTTTTT
V gene: TRBV4-1; clone size: NA; D gene: TRBD1; J gene: TRBJ1-5; CDR3 protein: CASSDRGNQPQHF; CDR3 DNA: TGCGCCAGCAGCGACAGGGGGAATCAGCCCCAGCATTTT
V gene: TRBV2; clone size: NA; D gene: NA; J gene: TRBJ1-2; CDR3 protein: CASSVSPQEGGYTF; CDR3 DNA: TGTGCCAGCAGTGTGAGCCCCCAGGAGGGTGGCTACACCTTC
V gene: TRBV7-9; clone size: NA; D gene: TRBD2; J gene: TRBJ2-7; CDR3 protein: CASSLGLAGGSSYEQYF; CDR3 DNA: TGTGCCAGCAGCTTGGGACTAGCGGGAGGCTCCTCCTACGAGCAGTACTTC
V gene: TRBV7-9; clone size: NA; D gene: NA; J gene: TRBJ2-7; CDR3 protein: CASSLAAGDTYEQYF; CDR3 DNA: TGTGCCAGCAGCTTAGCCGCCGGGGATACCTACGAGCAGTACTTC
V gene: TRBV10-1; clone size: NA; D gene: NA; J gene: TRBJ2-1; CDR3 protein: CASSITGSNEQFF; CDR3 DNA: TGCGCCAGCAGTATTACAGGGAGCAATGAGCAGTTCTTC
V gene: TRBV6-5; clone size: NA; D gene: NA; J gene: TRBJ2-3; CDR3 protein: CASSFLVRFGTDTQYF; CDR3 DNA: TGTGCCAGCAGTTTCCTGGTGAGGTTTGGGACAGATACGCAGTATTTT
V gene: TRBV7-3; clone size: NA; D gene: NA; J gene: TRBJ2-2; CDR3 protein: CASRGPNTGELFF; CDR3 DNA: TGTGCCAGCAGGGGGCCGAACACCGGGGAGCTGTTTTTT
V gene: TRBV28; clone size: few; D gene: NA; J gene: TRBJ1-3; CDR3 protein: CASSETFGRSTIYF; CDR3 DNA: TGTGCCAGCAGCGAGACATTTGGGAGGAGCACCATATATTTT
V gene: TRBV5-6; clone size: few; D gene: TRBD1; J gene: TRBJ2-7; CDR3 protein: CASSLADRGGHEQYF; CDR3 DNA: TGTGCCAGCAGCTTGGCCGACAGGGGTGGCCACGAGCAGTACTTC
V gene: TRBV6-1; clone size: NA; D gene: NA; J gene: TRBJ1-2; CDR3 protein: CASSDDGLTNYGYTF; CDR3 DNA: TGTGCCAGCAGTGACGACGGACTCACTAACTATGGCTACACCTTC
V gene: TRBV5-1; clone size: NA; D gene: NA; J gene: TRBJ1-5; CDR3 protein: CASSLGGFDNQPQHF; CDR3 DNA: TGCGCCAGCAGCCTAGGAGGATTTGACAATCAGCCCCAGCATTTT
V gene: TRBV6-5; clone size: NA; D gene: TRBD2; J gene: TRBJ2-1; CDR3 protein: CASSGGLAVYEQFF; CDR3 DNA: TGTGCCAGTTCAGGGGGACTAGCGGTTTATGAGCAGTTCTTC